These 25 T cell receptor beta chains share one sample of origin, sequenced in a study of OX40 agonist ivuxolimab in advanced cancers. Repertoires were generated with immunoSEQ multiplex PCR, while TCRdb's copy carries only in-frame clones and drops some. The data contain around 77,000 clones, about 90% of them singletons. Sequencing used CD4+ or CD8+ T cells sorted from blood, obtained in a trial of the OX40 agonist ivuxolimab. The source is an adult with an advanced solid tumor such as melanoma, head and neck, liver or kidney cancer.

The chain combines TRBV5-4 with TRBJ2-1; TRBD2 matches 11 bases. This CDR3 region has 15 residues. Per germline, CDR1 SGHNT and CDR2 YYREEE (reference sequence). V was clipped by 9 bases and J by 6 bases; unmatched bases: 11. The CDR3 region has the DNA TGTGCCACTCAATCCGGGACTAGCGGATCCAATGAGCAGTTCTTC. Protein sequence: CATQSGTSGSNEQFF. The variable domain in full, with the rest retrieved from reference TRBV5-4 and TRBJ2-1, is ETGVTQSPTHLIKTRGQQVTLRCSSQSGHNTVSWYQQALGQGPQFIFQYYREEENGRGNFPPRFSGLQFPNYSSELNVNALELDDSALYLCATQSGTSGSNEQFFGPGTRLTVL.

This chain uses TRBV19 with TRBJ2-5; D is tentatively TRBD1 or TRBD2 (5 bases each). Matching the DNA end better, TRBJ2-7 makes the J call doubtful. The CDR3 sequence is 14 residues long. From germline, CDR1 is LNHDA and CDR2 SQIVND (reference sequence). CDR3 nucleotides: TGTGCCAGTAGTATACGGGACGGGTACAACGAGCAGTACTTC. Protein sequence: CASSIRDGYNEQYF.

The gene calls are TRBV5-6 and TRBJ2-3; 8 bases line up with TRBD2. CDR1 is SGHDT, CDR2 YYEEEE, per germline. The CDR3 totals 13 residues. V lost 4 bases, J lost 3 bases, and 1 base stayed unmatched. For the CDR3, the DNA is TGTGCCAGCAGCGTAGCGGGAACAGATACGCAGTATTTT. It specifies CASSVAGTDTQYF.

The chain uses TRBV11-2 and TRBJ1-4; D is unresolved. The CDR3 length is 13 residues. V dropped 3 bases and J dropped 8 bases, with 10 bases sitting between them. The germline gives CDR1 SGHAT, CDR2 FQNNGV. The CDR3 is CASSLHSSEKLFF. The CDR3 DNA reads TGTGCCAGCAGCTTGCATTCTTCGGAAAAACTGTTTTTT.

The genes are TRBV19 and TRBJ2-5; 8 nucleotides line up with TRBD2. The germline V gene encodes CDR1 LNHDA and CDR2 SQIVND (reference sequence). The CDR3 is 15 residues long. Trimming at V came to 4 bases and at J to 6 bases, leaving 10 bases not matched to a gene. CDR3 bases: TGTGCCAGTAGTAACCTAGCGGGCCATATGCAGACCCAGTACTTC. This codes for CASSNLAGHMQTQYF.

This chain links TRBV27 with TRBJ2-7; TRBD2 is a possible D gene (6 bases). CDR3 size: 13 residues. Germline lookup yields CDR1 MNHEY and CDR2 SMNVEV (reference sequence). Trimming stripped 5 bases from V and 3 bases from J, with 11 bases between. Here the CDR3 reads CASSPDGGYEQYF. The CDR3 bases are TGTGCCAGCAGTCCCGACGGGGGCTACGAGCAGTACTTC.

J is TRBJ1-2 and V is TRBV28; D is unresolved. Trimming shortened V by 4 bases and J by 4 bases, and 16 bases separated the two germline ends. Germline V gene sequence: CDR1 MDHEN, CDR2 SYDVKM. The CDR3 loop spans 15 amino acids. The CDR3 region is CASSSTSINSYGYTF. The CDR3 DNA reads as TGTGCCAGCAGTTCGACTAGTATAAACAGCTATGGCTACACCTTC.

The chain combines TRBV5-6 with TRBJ2-3; D tentatively reads TRBD1 or TRBD2 (5 bases each). Germline loops: CDR1 SGHDT, CDR2 YYEEEE. This CDR3 contains 15 residues. Trimming shortened V by 4 bases and J by 0 bases, and 12 bases separated the two germline ends. CDR3 nucleotides: TGTGCCAGCAGCGGGGACGGCACTAGCACAGATACGCAGTATTTT. Protein sequence: CASSGDGTSTDTQYF.

V usage is TRBV6-4 and J usage is TRBJ2-1; D is perhaps TRBD1 (6 bases). The CDR3 contains 15 residues. Germline CDR1 and CDR2: MRHNA and SNTAGT. The ends were cut back, 2 bases at V and 2 bases at J, with 10 bases in the middle. This chain's CDR3 is CASSDGAGAYNEQFF. In DNA, the CDR3 is TGTGCCAGCAGTGACGGGGCAGGGGCCTACAATGAGCAGTTCTTC.

The chain carries TRBV9 and TRBJ1-1; the D is unclear. Germline V gene data show CDR1 as SGDLS and CDR2 as YYNGEE. The CDR3 totals 15 residues. Trimming left V 3 bases short and J 0 bases short, with 12 bases between. DNA of the CDR3: TGTGCCAGCAGCGCCGCCCCTTCACTGAACACTGAAGCTTTCTTT. This translates into CASSAAPSLNTEAFF.

The chain carries TRBV7-2 and TRBJ1-1, with 9 positions matching TRBD1. J was trimmed by 7 bases and V by 4 bases; bases with no gene match: 7. CDR3 length: 14 residues. Per the germline V gene, CDR1 is SGHTA and CDR2 is FQGNSA. The CDR3 loop reads CASSSIGTGHEAFF. DNA of the CDR3: TGTGCCAGCAGCTCCATTGGGACAGGGCATGAAGCTTTCTTT.

The chain joins TRBV9 to TRBJ1-1, with TRBD1 as a possible D gene (6 bases). This CDR3 spans 15 amino acids. Per the germline V gene, CDR1 is SGDLS and CDR2 is YYNGEE. Trimming cost V 4 bases and J 0 bases, with 13 bases left between them. CDR3 sequence reads: CASSPGARLNTEAFF. CDR3 DNA sequence: TGTGCCAGCAGCCCAGGGGCCAGATTGAACACTGAAGCTTTCTTT.

In this sample, this clone turned up a few times. The V call is TRBV7-9, the J call TRBJ2-5; D gene unclear. Trimming removed 1 base at V and 1 base at J, with 10 bases between. From germline, CDR1 is SEHNR and CDR2 FQNEAQ (reference sequence). CDR3 size: 15 residues. CDR3 in DNA: TGTGCCAGCAGCTTAGAGTTCGGCAGCCAAGAGACCCAGTACTTC. This codes for CASSLEFGSQETQYF.

CDR3 in amino acids: CSVVVTYEQYF. CDR3 nucleotide sequence: TGCAGCGTCGTCGTAACCTACGAGCAGTACTTC. The V gene is TRBV29-1, the J gene TRBJ2-7, with D hard to call. Trimming removed 6 bases at V and 2 bases at J, with 8 bases between. CDR1 and CDR2 from the germline V gene are SQVTM and ANQGSEA. The CDR3 totals 11 residues.

J is TRBJ1-4 and V is TRBV2; 10 nucleotides line up with TRBD1. The ends lost 7 bases at V and 7 bases at J; junction bases unmatched: 6. Germline-derived CDR1 and CDR2 are SNHLY and FYNNEI. The CDR3 is 14 residues long. The CDR3 loop reads CASIGQGGVEKLFF. The CDR3 DNA sequence: TGTGCCAGCATCGGACAGGGGGGAGTTGAAAAACTGTTTTTT.

V usage is TRBV7-3 and J usage is TRBJ2-1, with D unclear. V was shortened by 3 bases and J by 5 bases, with 8 bases between the two germline ends. CDR3 length equals 13 residues. CDR1 SGHTA and CDR2 FQGTGA come from the germline V gene. The CDR3 DNA reads TGTGCCAGCAGCTTCTACAGTAACAATGAGCAGTTCTTC. Encoded protein: CASSFYSNNEQFF.

This chain joins TRBV27 and TRBJ2-7, with 7 bases identical to TRBD1. Trimming took 6 bases from V and 2 from J; bases not matched to a gene: 7. This CDR3 spans 14 amino acids. Germline V CDR1 and CDR2: MNHEY, SMNVEV (reference sequence). The DNA for the CDR3 is TGTGCCAGCAGCCTGGACAGGAAGGCCTACGAGCAGTACTTC. This codes for CASSLDRKAYEQYF.

This chain connects TRBV6-4 to TRBJ2-1; D may correspond to TRBD1 or TRBD2 (5 bases each). The germline V and J ends were trimmed by 2 bases and 7 bases, with 12 bases remaining between them. Germline-derived CDR1 and CDR2 are MRHNA and SNTAGT. This CDR3 spans 14 amino acids. Here the CDR3 reads CASSDRGRMNEQFF. Here the CDR3 DNA reads TGTGCCAGCAGTGACAGGGGACGCATGAATGAGCAGTTCTTC.

The rearrangement joins TRBV7-3 to TRBJ2-1; a weak D match, TRBD1 (6 bases). V lost 4 bases, J lost 6 bases, and 13 bases lay in between. Germline CDR1 SGHTA, CDR2 FQGTGA. The length of the CDR3 is 14 residues. In nucleotides, the CDR3 is TGTGCCAGCAGCTGGCTTGGACAGTTCAATGAGCAGTTCTTC. Its protein product is CASSWLGQFNEQFF.

Written as DNA, the CDR3 is TGCGCCAGCAGCCAAGGGTCACAGGGGGGGAATGAGCAGTTCTTC. It translates to CASSQGSQGGNEQFF. V and J are TRBV4-3 and TRBJ2-1; possible D gene TRBD1, 8 bases. Germline CDR1 LGHNA, CDR2 YSLEER. V was clipped by 1 base and J by 7 bases, with 14 bases between them. The CDR3 consists of 15 residues.

The CDR3 region has the DNA TGTGCCAGCAGTTGGGGGAACATTCAGTACTTC. Its protein is CASSWGNIQYF. The chain uses TRBV27 and TRBJ2-4; perhaps D is TRBD1 or TRBD2 (5 bases each). Looked up from germline, CDR1 is MNHEY and CDR2 is SMNVEV (reference sequence). V lost 4 bases, J lost 7 bases, and 5 bases lay in between. The length of the CDR3 is 11 residues.

V gene TRBV27 combines with J gene TRBJ2-1; the D call may be TRBD1 or TRBD2 (5 bases each). The V end lost 4 bases, the J end lost 9 bases, and 16 bases lay between the germline ends. CDR1 and CDR2 from the germline V gene are MNHEY and SMNVEV (reference sequence). This CDR3 contains 14 residues. The CDR3 protein is CASSWELQVGEQFF. The CDR3 DNA sequence: TGTGCCAGCAGTTGGGAGTTACAGGTCGGTGAGCAGTTCTTC.

The chain recombines TRBV6-5 with TRBJ2-1; perhaps TRBD1 as D (6 bases). Germline-derived CDR1 and CDR2 are MNHEY and SVGAGI. The CDR3 runs 15 residues. Trimming removed 6 bases at V and 6 bases at J, with 18 bases between. The CDR3: CASSRRPDSSNEQFF. The CDR3 DNA follows: TGTGCCAGCAGCCGCCGCCCGGACAGTTCCAATGAGCAGTTCTTC.

The CDR3 DNA follows: TGTGCCAGCAGCCTAGGGGGAGGAAGGGAGACCCAGTACTTC. Encoded protein: CASSLGGGRETQYF. This rearrangement joins TRBV5-5 to TRBJ2-5; D might be TRBD1 or TRBD2, each matching 6 bases. This CDR3 contains 14 residues. V lost 4 bases and J lost 5, with 15 bases in between. CDR1 is SGHKS and CDR2 is YYEKEE in the germline V gene (reference sequence).

The chain couples TRBV6-1 to TRBJ2-7; possible D gene TRBD1, 6 bases. The germline V gene has CDR1 MNHNS and CDR2 SASEGT. The CDR3 totals 15 residues. V lost 3 bases to trimming and J lost 1 base, with 13 bases between them. DNA for the CDR3: TGTGCCAGCAGTGACGATCAGGGGTCTTCCTACGAGCAGTACTTC. It is translated as CASSDDQGSSYEQYF.